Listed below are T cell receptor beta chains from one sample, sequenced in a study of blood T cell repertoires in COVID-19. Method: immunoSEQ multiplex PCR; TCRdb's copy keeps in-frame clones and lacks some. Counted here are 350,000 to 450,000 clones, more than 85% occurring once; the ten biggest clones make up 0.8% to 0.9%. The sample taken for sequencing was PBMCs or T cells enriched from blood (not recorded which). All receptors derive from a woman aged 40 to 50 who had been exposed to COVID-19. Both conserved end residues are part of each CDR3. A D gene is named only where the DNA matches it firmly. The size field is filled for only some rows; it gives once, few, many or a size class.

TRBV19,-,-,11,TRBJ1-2,TGTGCCAGCGCAGGAAACTATGGCTACACCTTC,CASAGNYGYTF
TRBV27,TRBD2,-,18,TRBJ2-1,TGTGCCAGCAGTGCCGGGACTAGCGGGAGGGTCTCCTACAATGAGCAGTTCTTC,CASSAGTSGRVSYNEQFF
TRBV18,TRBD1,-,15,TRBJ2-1,TGTGCCAGTACAGGGGGGAGTGGAGCCTACAATGAGCAGTTCTTC,CASTGGSGAYNEQFF
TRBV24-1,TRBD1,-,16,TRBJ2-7,TGTGCCACCAGTGATTTCGTTGGACAGGGGGCGATCGAGCAGTACTTC,CATSDFVGQGAIEQYF
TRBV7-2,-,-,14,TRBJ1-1,TGTGCCAGCAGCCCGGATTACAGGTCCACTGAAGCTTTCTTT,CASSPDYRSTEAFF
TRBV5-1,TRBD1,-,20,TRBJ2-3,TGCGCCAGCAGCCTCGAGGGGGACAGGGGGCGCTTCGGGATTATGGGTACGCAGTATTTT,CASSLEGDRGRFGIMGTQYF
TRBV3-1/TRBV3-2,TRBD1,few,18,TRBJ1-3,TGTGCCAGCAGCCATGGGACAGGGGGTGGACTGGCTGGAAACACCATATATTTT,CASSHGTGGGLAGNTIYF
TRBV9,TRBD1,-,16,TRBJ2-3,TGTGCCAGCAGCGTATCGGGGGACAGGGGGCGAGATACGCAGTATTTT,CASSVSGDRGRDTQYF
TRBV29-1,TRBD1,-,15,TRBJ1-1,TGCAGCGTGGGTCTTCGGGGACAGCAGAACACTGAAGCTTTCTTT,CSVGLRGQQNTEAFF
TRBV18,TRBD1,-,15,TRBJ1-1,TGTGCCAGCTCACCATCCGGGACAGGGGGCACTGAAGCTTTCTTT,CASSPSGTGGTEAFF
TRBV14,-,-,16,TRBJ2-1,TGTGCCAGCAGTCTCATTACAGGGTTGACTTATCGGGAGCAGTTCTTC,CASSLITGLTYREQFF
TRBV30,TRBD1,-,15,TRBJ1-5,TGTGCCTGGAGCAAGACAGGGGGCCTCAATCAGCCCCAGCATTTT,CAWSKTGGLNQPQHF
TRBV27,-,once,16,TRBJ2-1,TGTGCCAGCATGCGGCTCCTGTCTGCTGGGGGGAATGAGCAGTTCTTC,CASMRLLSAGGNEQFF
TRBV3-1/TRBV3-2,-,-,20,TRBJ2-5,TGTGCCAGCAGCTACTCGAGAGAAGCGGGCAGGTGGGCCGGGGAAGAGACCCAGTACTTC,CASSYSREAGRWAGEETQYF
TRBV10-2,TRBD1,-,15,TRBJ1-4,TGCGCCAGCAGGAGACAGGGGATCACTAATGAAAAACTGTTTTTT,CASRRQGITNEKLFF
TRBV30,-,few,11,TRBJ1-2,TGTGCCTGCTCTCCAGGGGATGGCTACACCTTC,CACSPGDGYTF
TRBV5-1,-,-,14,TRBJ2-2,TGCGCCAGCAGCTTGTCTGGGGCCGACGGGGAGCTGTTTTTT,CASSLSGADGELFF
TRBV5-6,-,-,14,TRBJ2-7,TGTGCCAGCAGCTTGCGAGACAGACGCTACGAGCAGTACTTC,CASSLRDRRYEQYF
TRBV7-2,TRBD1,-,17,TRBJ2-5,TGTGCCAGCAGCTTAGTCGGGACAGGGGGCGGCCAAGAGACCCAGTACTTC,CASSLVGTGGGQETQYF
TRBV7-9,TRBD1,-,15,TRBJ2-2,TGTGCCAGCAGCTCAAGACAGGGGGAGATCGGGGAGCTGTTTTTT,CASSSRQGEIGELFF
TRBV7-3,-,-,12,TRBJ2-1,TGTGCCAGCAGCGACTACAGCAATGAGCAGTTCTTC,CASSDYSNEQFF
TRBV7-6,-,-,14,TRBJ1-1,TGTGCCAGCAGCTTGGGGGAGGGGAACACTGAAGCTTTCTTT,CASSLGEGNTEAFF
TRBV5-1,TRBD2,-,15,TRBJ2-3,TGCGCCAGCAGCTCGGGGGGAGGGAGGGCAGATACGCAGTATTTT,CASSSGGGRADTQYF
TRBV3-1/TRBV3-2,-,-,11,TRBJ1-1,TGTGCCAGCAGTCAGAACACTGAAGCTTTCTTT,CASSQNTEAFF
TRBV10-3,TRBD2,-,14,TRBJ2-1,TGTGCCATCAGTGATTCGGGGGGTGGTGGGGAGCAGTTCTTC,CAISDSGGGGEQFF
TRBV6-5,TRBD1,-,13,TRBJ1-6,TGTGCCAGCAGTCGGACAGGGAGTTCACCCCTCCACTTT,CASSRTGSSPLHF
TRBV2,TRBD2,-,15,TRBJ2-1,TGTGCCAGCACCAGGACTAGCGGGGGGCCCAATGAGCAGTTCTTC,CASTRTSGGPNEQFF
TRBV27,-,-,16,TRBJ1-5,TGTGCCAGCAGGCTGACTTTATTCCCTAGCAATCAGCCCCAGCATTTT,CASRLTLFPSNQPQHF
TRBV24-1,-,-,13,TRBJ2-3,TGTGCCACCAGTGGGGAGAGCACAGATACGCAGTATTTT,CATSGESTDTQYF
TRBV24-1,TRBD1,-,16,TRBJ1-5,TGTGCCACCAGTGATTCCCGGGACAGGGTTGATCAGCCCCAGCATTTT,CATSDSRDRVDQPQHF
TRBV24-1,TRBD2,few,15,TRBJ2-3,TGTGCCACCAGTGAAAAGCGGGGGAATACAGATACGCAGTATTTT,CATSEKRGNTDTQYF
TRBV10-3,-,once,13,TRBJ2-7,TGTGCCATCAGTGAGTCATTATCCTACGAGCAGTACTTC,CAISESLSYEQYF
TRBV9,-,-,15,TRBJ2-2,TGTGCCAGCAGCGCCAACCCGGACAGCACCGGGGAGCTGTTTTTT,CASSANPDSTGELFF
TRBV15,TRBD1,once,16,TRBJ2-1,TGTGCCACCTCCCCCGACAGGGGTAGGACCTACAATGAGCAGTTCTTC,CATSPDRGRTYNEQFF